The sequence of this T cell receptor beta chain was determined in a study of vaccination and CD4 T cells after COVID-19. Study context: The convalescent population consisted of six males and four females, two of whom were of Hispanic ethnicity. From HCoV-229E, HCoV-OC43, HCoV-NL63 and SARS-CoV-2, overlapping spike peptides were used to stimulate the cells.

With the Oncomine TCR Beta short-read assay, DNA from cultured CD4+ T cells was sequenced. TCRdb re-derived calls from the PCR reads in MiXCR, one entry per CDR3 protein. The repertoire holds 20,000 to 25,000 distinct CDR3 sequences, roughly two fifths seen once, with roughly 4.7% in the top ten. The CDR3 has 17 residues. Germline lookup yields CDR1 DFQATT and CDR2 SNEGSKA (reference sequence). Unmatched junction bases numbered 13, after V lost 5 bases and J lost 0 bases. Treatment reported: approximately 11-day PBMC culture with coronavirus spike peptide pools or control peptides (ViraFEST assay). Expanded clonotypes were found by TCR sequencing after peptide-pool stimulation (ViraFEST). A remark on this clonotype: Its specificity is not known.

The sample was CD4+ T cells from blood, cultured in vitro, taken before SARS-CoV-2 vaccination. The chain combines TRBV20-1 with TRBJ2-7; 10 positions match TRBD2. The clonotype was recovered from a human donor who had recovered from COVID-19. The CDR3 reads CSAPHPPGTSVSYEQYF. The CDR3 region has the DNA TGCAGTGCTCCGCACCCCCCAGGGACTAGCGTCTCCTACGAGCAGTACTTC.